These T cell receptor beta chains were read from a single sample in a study of CD8+ T cells in alopecia areata. Repertoires were generated with immunoSEQ multiplex PCR, while TCRdb's copy carries only in-frame clones and drops some. Found here are some 200,000 clones, approximately 60% of them singletons; the top ten hold around 5%. Sequenced material: CD8+ T cells sorted from blood. These receptors were collected from a human donor in good health. Each CDR3 is given with its conserved first and last residue. The D gene is left open where the match is weak. Clone size, where shown, is once, few, many, or a class for clones that have expanded.

CDR3 | DNA | D | J | V | size
CASSLDSPPYEQYF | TGTGCCAGCAGTCTTGACAGTCCTCCCTACGAGCAGTACTTC | . | TRBJ2-7 | TRBV6-6 | once
CSVEIQYGYTF | TGCAGCGTTGAGATCCAGTATGGCTACACCTTC | . | TRBJ1-2 | TRBV29-1 | .
CAWSGTVETSTDTQYF | TGTGCCTGGAGTGGGACAGTGGAAACTAGCACAGATACGCAGTATTTT | . | TRBJ2-3 | TRBV30 | .
CASSLVPGMNTEAFF | TGTGCCAGCAGCTTGGTACCAGGCATGAACACTGAAGCTTTCTTT | . | TRBJ1-1 | TRBV5-6 | few
CASNGDGETQYF | TGTGCCAGCAACGGGGACGGAGAGACCCAGTACTTC | . | TRBJ2-5 | TRBV5-4 | few
CASSLTPGLYDNEQYF | TGTGCCAGCAGCCTAACTCCGGGCCTCTACGACAACGAGCAGTACTTC | . | TRBJ2-7 | TRBV7-9 | .
CASSPVGAWAKNIQYF | TGTGCCAGCAGCCCCGTCGGCGCGTGGGCCAAAAACATTCAGTACTTC | . | TRBJ2-4 | TRBV13 | .
CASKLTADINQPQHF | TGTGCCAGCAAGCTAACGGCCGACATAAATCAGCCCCAGCATTTT | . | TRBJ1-5 | TRBV27 | .
CASSHNAGPSVVGTDGYTF | TGTGCCAGCAGTCATAACGCCGGGCCGTCGGTGGTGGGTACGGATGGCTACACCTTC | . | TRBJ1-2 | TRBV27 | .
CASSERRQGDSNQPQHF | TGTGCCAGCAGTGAACGTCGACAGGGAGATAGCAATCAGCCCCAGCATTTT | TRBD1 | TRBJ1-5 | TRBV2 | .
CSVGGTGHYGYTF | TGCAGCGTTGGTGGGACAGGCCACTATGGCTACACCTTC | TRBD1 | TRBJ1-2 | TRBV29-1 | .
CSVESHLSNYEQYF | TGCAGCGTTGAGTCACACCTATCAAACTACGAGCAGTACTTC | . | TRBJ2-7 | TRBV29-1 | few
CAWSGDTSYEQYF | TGTGCCTGGAGTGGGGACACGTCCTACGAGCAGTACTTC | . | TRBJ2-7 | TRBV30 | .
CASSFTPSYEQYF | TGTGCCAGCAGCTTTACACCGTCCTACGAGCAGTACTTC | . | TRBJ2-7 | TRBV7-9 | few
CASSLGAAEQFF | TGTGCCAGCAGCTTAGGGGCGGCTGAGCAGTTCTTC | . | TRBJ2-1 | TRBV7-9 | few
CASSRSVSYEQYF | TGCGCCAGCAGCCGATCGGTTTCCTACGAGCAGTACTTC | . | TRBJ2-7 | TRBV4-1 | few
CASSGTGIEKLFF | TGTGCCAGCAGTGGGACAGGGATTGAAAAACTGTTTTTT | TRBD1 | TRBJ1-4 | TRBV25-1 | .
CASSPDRAGVDTEAFF | TGCGCCAGCAGCCCCGATCGTGCAGGGGTGGACACTGAAGCTTTCTTT | . | TRBJ1-1 | TRBV5-1 | .
CASSWGQGETEAFF | TGTGCCAGCAGTTGGGGACAGGGGGAAACTGAAGCTTTCTTT | TRBD1 | TRBJ1-1 | TRBV6-5 | .
CASSSTDTQYF | TGCGCCAGCAGCTCCACAGATACGCAGTATTTT | . | TRBJ2-3 | TRBV5-1 | .
CASSFGRNNYGYTF | TGTGCCAGCAGCTTCGGCAGGAATAACTATGGCTACACCTTC | . | TRBJ1-2 | TRBV9 | .
CASSELAGGPDTQYF | TGTGCCAGCAGTGAATTAGCGGGGGGGCCAGATACGCAGTATTTT | TRBD2 | TRBJ2-3 | TRBV6-1 | many
CASSPTGSLETQYF | TGTGCCAGCAGCCCAACAGGGTCGTTGGAGACCCAGTACTTC | . | TRBJ2-5 | TRBV9 | .
CASSLRTGQETQYF | TGTGCCAGCAGTTTACGGACAGGCCAAGAGACCCAGTACTTC | TRBD1 | TRBJ2-5 | TRBV27 | .
CASSPPTGEGGGYTF | TGTGCCAGCAGCCCTCCGACAGGGGAGGGGGGTGGCTACACCTTC | TRBD1 | TRBJ1-2 | TRBV11-2 | .
CASSELVQRVF | TGTGCCAGCAGTGAATTGGTCCAAAGGGTCTTC | . | TRBJ2-1 | TRBV25-1 | .
CSVETGSTEAFF | TGCAGCGTTGAAACAGGGAGTACTGAAGCTTTCTTT | . | TRBJ1-1 | TRBV29-1 | few
CASSLGDPEWDEQFF | TGCGCCAGCAGCTTGGGGGACCCCGAATGGGATGAGCAGTTCTTC | . | TRBJ2-1 | TRBV5-1 | .
CATSRDHGQGGNTIYF | TGTGCCACCAGCAGAGATCACGGGCAAGGTGGAAACACCATATATTTT | . | TRBJ1-3 | TRBV15 | few
CASSTTSGGIQWEQFF | TGTGCCAGCAGCACGACTAGCGGGGGGATACAATGGGAGCAGTTCTTC | TRBD2 | TRBJ2-1 | TRBV11-2 | few
CASSLDRGIFDGYTF | TGTGCCAGCAGTTTGGACAGGGGAATCTTCGATGGCTACACCTTC | TRBD1 | TRBJ1-2 | TRBV27 | .